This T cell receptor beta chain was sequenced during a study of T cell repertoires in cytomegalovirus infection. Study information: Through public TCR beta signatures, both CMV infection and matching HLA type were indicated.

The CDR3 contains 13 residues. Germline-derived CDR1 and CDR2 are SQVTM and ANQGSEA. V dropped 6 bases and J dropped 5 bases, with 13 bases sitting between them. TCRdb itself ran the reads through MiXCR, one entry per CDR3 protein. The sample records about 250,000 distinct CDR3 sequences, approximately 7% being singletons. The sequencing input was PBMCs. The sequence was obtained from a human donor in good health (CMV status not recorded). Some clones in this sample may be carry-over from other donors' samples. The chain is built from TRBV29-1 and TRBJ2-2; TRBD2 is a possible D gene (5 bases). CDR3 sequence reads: CSVRYSGTGELFF. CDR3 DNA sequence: TGCAGCGTGCGCTACTCGGGGACCGGGGAGCTGTTTTTT.